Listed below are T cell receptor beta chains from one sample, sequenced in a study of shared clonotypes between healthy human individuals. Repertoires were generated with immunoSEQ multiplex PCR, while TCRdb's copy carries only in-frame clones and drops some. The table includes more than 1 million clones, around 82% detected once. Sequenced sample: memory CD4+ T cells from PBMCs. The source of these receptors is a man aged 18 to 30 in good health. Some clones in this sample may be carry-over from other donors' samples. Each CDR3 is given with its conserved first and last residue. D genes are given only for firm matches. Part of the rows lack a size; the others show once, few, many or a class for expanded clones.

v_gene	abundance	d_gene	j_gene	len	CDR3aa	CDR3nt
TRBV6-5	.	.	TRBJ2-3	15	CASSPRPGPTDTQYF	TGTGCCAGCAGCCCCAGGCCCGGGCCGACAGATACGCAGTATTTT
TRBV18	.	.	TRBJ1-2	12	CASSPSDYGYTF	TGTGCCAGCTCACCCTCCGACTATGGCTACACCTTC
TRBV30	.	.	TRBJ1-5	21	CAWRLTPTGTPVVCGRQPQHF	TGTGCCTGGAGACTAACCCCTACCGGGACCCCTGTAGTGTGTGGGAGGCAGCCCCAGCATTTT
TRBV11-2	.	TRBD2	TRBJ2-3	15	CASSFNAGGTDTQYF	TGTGCCAGCAGCTTTAACGCGGGAGGCACAGATACGCAGTATTTT
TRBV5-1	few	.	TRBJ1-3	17	CASSLGGGPLGGNTIYF	TGCGCCAGCAGCCTGGGGGGCGGCCCCCTTGGAGGAAACACCATATATTTT
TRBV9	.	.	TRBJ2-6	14	CASSSYSGANVLTF	TGTGCCAGCAGCAGCTACTCTGGGGCCAACGTCCTGACTTTC
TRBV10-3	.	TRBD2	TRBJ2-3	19	CATRPGLGDTLVRTDTQYF	TGTGCCACCAGACCGGGACTAGGGGATACGTTGGTGCGGACAGATACGCAGTATTTT
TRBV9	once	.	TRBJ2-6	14	CASSATGWANVLTF	TGTGCCAGCAGCGCGACTGGTTGGGCCAACGTCCTGACTTTC
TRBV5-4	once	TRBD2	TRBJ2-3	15	CASSLGLAETDTQYF	TGTGCCAGCAGCTTGGGACTAGCGGAGACAGATACGCAGTATTTT
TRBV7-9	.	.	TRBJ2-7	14	CASSSPGGIYEQYF	TGTGCCAGCAGCTCCCCCGGGGGAATCTACGAGCAGTACTTC
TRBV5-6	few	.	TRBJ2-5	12	CASSLGVWDQYF	TGTGCCAGCAGCTTGGGAGTCTGGGACCAGTACTTC
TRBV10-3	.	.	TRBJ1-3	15	CAITRGGGGGNTIYF	TGTGCCATCACGAGAGGGGGAGGTGGTGGAAACACCATATATTTT
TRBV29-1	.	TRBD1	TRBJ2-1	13	CSVVGQGTWEQFF	TGCAGCGTTGTGGGACAGGGTACTTGGGAGCAGTTCTTC
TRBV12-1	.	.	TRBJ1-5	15	CASSLRTDHNQPQHF	TGTGCCAGCAGCTTAAGGACAGATCACAATCAGCCCCAGCATTTT
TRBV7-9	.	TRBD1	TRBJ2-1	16	CASSGGQGFFSDEQFF	TGTGCCAGCAGCGGAGGACAGGGGTTTTTCTCCGATGAGCAGTTCTTC
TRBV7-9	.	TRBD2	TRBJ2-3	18	CASSSTPGLAGGIDTQYF	TGTGCCAGCAGCTCCACCCCGGGACTAGCGGGAGGTATAGATACGCAGTATTTT
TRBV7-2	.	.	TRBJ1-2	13	CASSSALSYGYTF	TGTGCCAGCAGCTCCGCGTTGTCCTATGGCTACACCTTC
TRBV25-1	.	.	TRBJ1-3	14	CASRGEYSGNTIYF	TGTGCCAGCAGGGGTGAATACTCTGGAAACACCATATATTTT
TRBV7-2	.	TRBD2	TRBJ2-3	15	CASSLGDSGSGTQYF	TGTGCCAGCAGCTTAGGGGATAGCGGGAGCGGTACGCAGTATTTT
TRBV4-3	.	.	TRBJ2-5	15	CASSQGGGGRETQYF	TGCGCCAGCAGCCAAGGTGGGGGCGGGCGAGAGACCCAGTACTTC
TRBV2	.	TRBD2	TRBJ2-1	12	CASSDPSGKQFF	TGTGCCAGCAGTGACCCTAGCGGGAAGCAGTTCTTC
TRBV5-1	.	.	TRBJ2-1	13	CASSFNRETWPFF	TGCGCCAGCAGCTTTAATCGGGAGACCTGGCCGTTCTTC
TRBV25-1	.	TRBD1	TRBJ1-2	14	CASTGGQGSFGYTF	TGTGCCAGCACGGGCGGACAGGGCTCTTTCGGCTACACCTTC
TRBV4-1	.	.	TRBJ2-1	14	CASSQEMWRSERFF	TGCGCCAGCAGCCAAGAAATGTGGCGGAGCGAGCGGTTCTTC
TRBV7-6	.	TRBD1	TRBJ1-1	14	CASEKQGAGTEAFF	TGTGCCAGCGAGAAACAGGGGGCGGGAACTGAAGCTTTCTTT
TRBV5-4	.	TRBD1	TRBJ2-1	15	CASSLKGQGQREQFF	TGTGCCAGCAGCTTGAAGGGACAGGGGCAGAGGGAGCAGTTCTTC
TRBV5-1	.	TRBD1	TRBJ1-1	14	CASSLVGGQIEAFF	TGCGCCAGCAGCTTGGTGGGGGGACAGATAGAAGCTTTCTTT
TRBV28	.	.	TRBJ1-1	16	CASSLLFRGVQTEAFF	TGTGCCAGCAGTTTACTCTTCCGAGGGGTTCAAACCGAAGCTTTCTTT
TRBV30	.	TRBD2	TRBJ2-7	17	CAWSSLAGGRGTYEQYF	TGTGCCTGGAGTAGTCTAGCGGGAGGTCGGGGGACCTACGAGCAGTACTTC
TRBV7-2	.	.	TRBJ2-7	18	CASSPLGTGMKGSYEQYF	TGTGCCAGCAGCCCACTCGGCACAGGGATGAAGGGCTCCTACGAGCAGTACTTC
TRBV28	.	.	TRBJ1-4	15	CASSSPRDPLRKLFF	TGTGCCAGCAGTTCGCCCAGGGACCCCCTTAGGAAACTGTTTTTT
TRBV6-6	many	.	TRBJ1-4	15	CATRAKGPTNEKLFF	TGTGCCACTCGCGCCAAGGGCCCAACTAATGAAAAACTGTTTTTT
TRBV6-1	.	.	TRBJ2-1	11	CASRRGNEQFF	TGTGCCAGCCGGCGAGGAAATGAGCAGTTCTTC
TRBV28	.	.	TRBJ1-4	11	CASSLSEKLFF	TGTGCCAGCAGTTTGAGTGAAAAACTGTTTTTT
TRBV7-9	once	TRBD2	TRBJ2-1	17	CASSSRTSGNGYNEQFF	TGTGCCAGCAGCTCTAGGACTAGCGGGAACGGTTACAATGAGCAGTTCTTC
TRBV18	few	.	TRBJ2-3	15	CASSPSTLATDTQYF	TGTGCCAGCTCACCATCCACTCTTGCCACAGATACGCAGTATTTT
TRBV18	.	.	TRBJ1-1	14	CASSPGTGGTEAFF	TGTGCCAGCTCACCAGGAACCGGGGGGACTGAAGCTTTCTTT
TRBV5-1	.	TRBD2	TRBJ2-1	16	CASSGLAGGLDNEQFF	TGCGCCAGCAGCGGACTAGCGGGAGGGCTGGACAATGAGCAGTTCTTC